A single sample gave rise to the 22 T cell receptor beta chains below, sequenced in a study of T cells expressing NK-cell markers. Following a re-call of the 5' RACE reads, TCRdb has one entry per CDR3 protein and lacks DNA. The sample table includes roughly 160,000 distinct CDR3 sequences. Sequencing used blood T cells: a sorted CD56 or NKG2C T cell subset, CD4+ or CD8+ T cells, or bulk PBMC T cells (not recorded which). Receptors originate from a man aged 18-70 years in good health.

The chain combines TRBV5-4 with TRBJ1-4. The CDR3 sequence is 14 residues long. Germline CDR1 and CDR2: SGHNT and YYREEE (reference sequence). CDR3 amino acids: CASSLDLANEKLFF.

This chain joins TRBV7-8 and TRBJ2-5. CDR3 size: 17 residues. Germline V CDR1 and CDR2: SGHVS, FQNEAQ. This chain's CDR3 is CASSLLARTVIQETQYF. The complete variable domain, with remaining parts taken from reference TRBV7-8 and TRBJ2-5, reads GAGVSQSPRYKVAKRGQDVALRCDPISGHVSLFWYQQALGQGPEFLTYFQNEAQLDKSGLPSDRFFAERPEGSVSTLKIQRTQQEDSAVYLCASSLLARTVIQETQYFGPGTRLLVL.

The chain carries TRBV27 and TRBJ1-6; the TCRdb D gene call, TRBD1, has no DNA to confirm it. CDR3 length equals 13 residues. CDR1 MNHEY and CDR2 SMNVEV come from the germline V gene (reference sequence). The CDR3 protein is CASSLSSWEPLHF.

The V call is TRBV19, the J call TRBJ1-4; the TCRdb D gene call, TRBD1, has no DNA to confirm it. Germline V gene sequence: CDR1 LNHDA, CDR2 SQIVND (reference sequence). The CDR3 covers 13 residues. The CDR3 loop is CASNPDWGEKLFF.

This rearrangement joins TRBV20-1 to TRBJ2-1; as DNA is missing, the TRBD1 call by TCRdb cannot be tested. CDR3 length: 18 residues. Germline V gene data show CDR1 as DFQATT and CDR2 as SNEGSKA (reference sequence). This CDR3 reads CSAREILMGAEGYNEQFF.

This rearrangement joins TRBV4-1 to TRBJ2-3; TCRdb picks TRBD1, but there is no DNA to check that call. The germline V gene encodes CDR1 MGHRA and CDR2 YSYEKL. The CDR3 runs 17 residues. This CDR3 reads CASSQDPPGSLSDTQYF.

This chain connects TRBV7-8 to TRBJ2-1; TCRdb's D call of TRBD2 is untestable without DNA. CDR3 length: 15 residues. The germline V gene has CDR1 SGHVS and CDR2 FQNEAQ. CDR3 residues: CASSYRDWNYNEQFF.

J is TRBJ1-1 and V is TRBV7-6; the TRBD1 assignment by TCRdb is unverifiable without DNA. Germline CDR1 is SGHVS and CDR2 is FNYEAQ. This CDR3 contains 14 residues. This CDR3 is CASSLAGDNVEAFF.

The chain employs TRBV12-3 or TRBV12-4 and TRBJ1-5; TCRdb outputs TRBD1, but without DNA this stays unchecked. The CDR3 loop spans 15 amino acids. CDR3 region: CASSPADRGNQPQHF.

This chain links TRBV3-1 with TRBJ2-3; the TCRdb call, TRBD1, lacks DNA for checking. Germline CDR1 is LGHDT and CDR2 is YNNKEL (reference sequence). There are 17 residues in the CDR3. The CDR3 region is CASSQEVAGAWGDTQYF.

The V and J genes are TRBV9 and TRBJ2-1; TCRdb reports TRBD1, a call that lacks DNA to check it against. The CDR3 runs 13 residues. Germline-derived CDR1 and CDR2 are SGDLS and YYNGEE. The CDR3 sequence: CASSDRTAGEQFF.

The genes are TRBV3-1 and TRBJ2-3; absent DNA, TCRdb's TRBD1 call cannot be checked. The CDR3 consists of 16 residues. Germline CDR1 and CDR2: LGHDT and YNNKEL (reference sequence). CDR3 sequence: CASSQEGGGLTDTQYF.

The CDR3 sequence: CASSQVAGDSTDTQYF. The chain recombines TRBV3-1 with TRBJ2-3; TCRdb reports TRBD2, a call that lacks DNA to check it against. This CDR3 has 16 amino acids. Germline V gene lookup returns CDR1 LGHDT and CDR2 YNNKEL (reference sequence).

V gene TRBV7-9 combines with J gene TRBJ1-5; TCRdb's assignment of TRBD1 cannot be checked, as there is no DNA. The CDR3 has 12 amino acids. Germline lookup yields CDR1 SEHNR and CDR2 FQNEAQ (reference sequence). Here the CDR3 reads CASSPGSQPQHF.

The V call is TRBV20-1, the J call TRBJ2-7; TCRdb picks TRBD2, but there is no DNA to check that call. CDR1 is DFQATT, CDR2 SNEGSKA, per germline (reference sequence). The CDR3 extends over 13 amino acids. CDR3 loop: CSATPGLSYEQYF.

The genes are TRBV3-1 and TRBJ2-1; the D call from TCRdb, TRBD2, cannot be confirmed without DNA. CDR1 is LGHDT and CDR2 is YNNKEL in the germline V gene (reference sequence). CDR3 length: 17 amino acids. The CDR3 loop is CASSHPGGAYPNYEQFF.

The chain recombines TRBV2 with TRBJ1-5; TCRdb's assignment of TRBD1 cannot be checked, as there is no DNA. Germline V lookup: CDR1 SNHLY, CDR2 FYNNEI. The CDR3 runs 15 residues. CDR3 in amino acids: CASLPGARSNQPQHF.

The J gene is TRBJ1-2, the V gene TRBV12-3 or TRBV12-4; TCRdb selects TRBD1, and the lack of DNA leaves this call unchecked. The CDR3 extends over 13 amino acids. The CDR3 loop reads CASSYGGGDGYTF.

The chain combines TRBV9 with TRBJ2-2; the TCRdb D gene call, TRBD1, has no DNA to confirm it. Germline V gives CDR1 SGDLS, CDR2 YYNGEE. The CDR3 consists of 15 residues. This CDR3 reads CASSVGDSNTGELFF.

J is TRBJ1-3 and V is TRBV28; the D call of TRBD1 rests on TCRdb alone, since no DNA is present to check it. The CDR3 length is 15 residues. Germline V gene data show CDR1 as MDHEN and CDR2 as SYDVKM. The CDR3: CASSLFPVSGNTIYF.

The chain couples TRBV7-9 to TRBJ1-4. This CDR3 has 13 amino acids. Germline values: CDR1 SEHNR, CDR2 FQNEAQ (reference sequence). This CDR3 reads CASRPDGNEKLFF.

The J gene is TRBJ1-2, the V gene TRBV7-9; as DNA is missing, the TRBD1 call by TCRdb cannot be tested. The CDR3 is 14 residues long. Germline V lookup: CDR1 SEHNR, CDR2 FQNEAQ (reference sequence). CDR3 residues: CASSSPGHNYGYTF.